A single sample gave rise to the 4 T cell receptor beta chains below, sequenced in a study of T-cell memory formation after mild COVID-19. MiXCR was run by TCRdb on the 5' RACE reads, yielding one entry per CDR3 protein. The sample lists some 320,000 distinct CDR3 sequences; roughly an eighth were seen once. The sequenced sample consisted of PBMCs or a T cell subset sorted from them (not recorded which). Receptors were obtained from a man between 18 and 35 years old who had mild COVID-19 (a few samples of this study predate the infection). Cell type and time point are not known.

V is TRBV5-1 and J is TRBJ2-4; possibly TRBD1 or TRBD2 for D (5 bases each). Germline CDR1 SGHRS, CDR2 YFSETQ. The V end was cut by 4 bases, the J end by 4 bases, with 18 bases between. The CDR3 runs to 16 residues. CDR3 bases: TGCGCCAGCAGCCTGGTACTCCGGGACGGAAAAAACATTCAGTACTTC. Its translation is CASSLVLRDGKNIQYF.

This clonotype was found a few times. This sequence joins TRBV7-8 and TRBJ1-5; a weak D match, TRBD1 (6 bases). The CDR3 has 15 residues. Per germline, CDR1 SGHVS and CDR2 FQNEAQ. V lost 6 bases, J lost 9 bases, and 21 bases lay in between. CDR3 nucleotide sequence: TGTGCCAGCAGTCAAATCCGGGACACCTCGTGGCCCCAGCATTTT. Encoded protein: CASSQIRDTSWPQHF.

In its sample, this clonotype was seen a few times. This sequence joins TRBV4-3 and TRBJ2-5; 11 bases fit TRBD2. This CDR3 has 16 amino acids. Germline V gene lookup returns CDR1 LGHNA and CDR2 YSLEER. The V gene end was trimmed by 4 bases and the J gene end by 7 bases; junction bases not matched to a gene: 11. The CDR3 DNA reads as TGCGCCAGCAGCCCCTCACTAGCGGGGGCTCCGGGGACCCAGTACTTC. This codes for CASSPSLAGAPGTQYF.

The chain links TRBV20-1 to TRBJ1-2; a weak D match, TRBD1 (6 bases). The V and J ends lost 3 bases and 7 bases respectively, with 15 bases between them. Germline loops: CDR1 DFQATT, CDR2 SNEGSKA (reference sequence). The CDR3 has 13 amino acids. The CDR3 DNA reads TGCAGTGCTAGGGAACAGGGCCCCTCTGGCTACACCTTC. Protein sequence: CSAREQGPSGYTF.